This section outlines one T cell receptor (beta chain) sequence together with its context. This clone was found a few times. The antigen it binds to is not known. Base qualities were left out, and no much larger clone turns up one base away. V loses 4 bases of germline sequence and J loses 2 bases, and the interval between the two ends is 18 bases. Spanning cysteine to phenylalanine, the CDR3 consists of 17 amino acids. Of the read, only the CDR3 DNA is kept; its 51 bases are in frame from base 1. As encoded in the germline V gene, CDR1 is MDHEN while CDR2 is SYDVKM. This sample is part of a study of PD-1 blockade in classical Hodgkin lymphoma (dated by TCRdb to the early 2020s). Broadly, across the study: Nivolumab dosing was 3 mg/kg intravenously every 2 weeks, continuing until either disease progression or unacceptable toxicity. The study used TCR beta sequencing and CyTOF to define a peripheral blood immune signature of response to PD-1 blockade in classical Hodgkin lymphoma. Findings and caveats that apply to the study as a whole: Lower diversity was seen in patients whose nivolumab began less than 1 year after ASCT, and these patients were left out of later analyses so that immune reconstitution would not confound the results. Baseline TCR diversity was reported to be lower in newly diagnosed patients than in healthy donors and to be lower still in relapsed/refractory patients. Trial patients achieving complete response had baseline diversity similar to newly diagnosed patients, whereas partial responders and progressors had significantly lower diversity. The study was limited to a single clinical trial cohort, and causes of repertoire differences, possibly disease activity or prior therapy, remained undefined. A significant rise by C4D1 was seen in CD4+ but not CD8+ TCR diversity (p=0.0027 vs p=0.16), with the rise being most apparent in complete responders (p=0.02).

Taken with the paper, the label for time point translates to: cycle 4 day 1 (C4D1), after 5 to 7 weeks of nivolumab. Every trial patient had relapsed following autologous stem cell transplantation, and prior brentuximab vedotin exposure was what differed among cohorts A, B and C. The trial cohort was composed of approximately 60 patients with relapsed/refractory classical Hodgkin lymphoma, for whom complete response, partial response or progressive disease was recorded as best overall response. Trial patients were treated with single-agent nivolumab in the multi-cohort phase II CheckMate 205 trial. An independent review committee assessed best overall response using the 2007 International Working Group response criteria. PBMCs from the trial were collected at three points: immediately before nivolumab initiation (C1D1), and during therapy at cycle 2 day 1 and cycle 4 day 1. Peripheral blood was collected in 8 mL Vacutainer Cell Preparation Tubes, from which PBMCs were isolated by centrifugation and then cryopreserved.

The Qiagen DNeasy kit was used to extract genomic DNA from unsorted PBMCs and from the negatively selected CD4+ and CD8+ fractions. TCR beta CDR3 regions were subjected to amplification by immunoSEQ multiplex PCR with primers that anneal to V and J segments. Amplification bias was minimized using a synthetic immune receptor repertoire, and residual bias was removed computationally after sequencing. The authors' pipeline ran thus. Repertoire diversity was quantified as the Shannon entropy index using custom Python scripts. Unsorted, CD4+ and CD8+ repertoires were analyzed separately, except in combined analyses where CD4+ and CD8+ sequences were merged in silico. A clone counted as expanded when the clone's frequency after treatment rose at least 2-fold relative to C1D1, and clones undetected at baseline were given a pseudocount of 0.5. Singleton clones were defined as clones with 0 or 1 copy at C1D1, and non-singleton clones were defined as clones with 2 or more copies. Clones expanded in unsorted samples were labelled as CD4+, CD8+ or unknown by matching protein sequences in sorted samples from the same patient. Wilcoxon tests on paired samples were used to test diversity changes from C1D1 to C4D1. TCRdb retrieved this table from immuneACCESS and kept in-frame rearrangements only. Not all clones are present; in checked studies, unresolved V genes account for under half, and no reason is known for the remainder. V and J calls and clone size follow that table, whereas D and trimming were derived from the DNA. This sample lists under 45,000 clones; approximately 70% were detected once. The top ten clones comprise less than 3% of the sample.

Here the sequenced sample was peripheral blood mononuclear cells (PBMCs), taken before the fourth cycle of nivolumab. The source is a human donor with classical Hodgkin lymphoma. Recombination joined TRBV28 with TRBJ1-5, with no confident D gene call. The DNA sequence is given as TGTGCCAGCAGTTCGCCTTCGGTTCTGAGGGGCAATCAGCCCCAGCATTTT. Translation gives CASSSPSVLRGNQPQHF.